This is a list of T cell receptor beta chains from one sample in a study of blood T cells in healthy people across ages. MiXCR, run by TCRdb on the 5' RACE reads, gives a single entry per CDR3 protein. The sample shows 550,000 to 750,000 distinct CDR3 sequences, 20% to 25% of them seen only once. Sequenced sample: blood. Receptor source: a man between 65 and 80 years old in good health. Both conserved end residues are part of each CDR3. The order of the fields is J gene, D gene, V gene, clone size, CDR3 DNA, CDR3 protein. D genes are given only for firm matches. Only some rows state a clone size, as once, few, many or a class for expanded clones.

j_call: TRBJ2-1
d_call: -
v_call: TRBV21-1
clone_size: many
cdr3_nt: TGTGCCAGCAGCAAAGTGTGCCCAGTCTTC
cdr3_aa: CASSKVCPVF

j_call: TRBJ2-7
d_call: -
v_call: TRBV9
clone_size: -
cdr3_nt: TGTGCCAGCAGCGTAGGGGGTCTCGGCGTCCACGAGCAGTACTTC
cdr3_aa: CASSVGGLGVHEQYF

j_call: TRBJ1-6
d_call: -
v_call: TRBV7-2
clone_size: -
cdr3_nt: TGTGCCAGCAGCTTAGGGACAGCTTCACCCCTCCACTTT
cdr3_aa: CASSLGTASPLHF

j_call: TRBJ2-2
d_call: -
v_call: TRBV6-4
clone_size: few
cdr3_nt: TGTGCCAGCAGTGACGCGAACACCGGGGAGCTGTTTTTT
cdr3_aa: CASSDANTGELFF

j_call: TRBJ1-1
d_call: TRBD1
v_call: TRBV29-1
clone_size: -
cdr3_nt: TGCAGCTCGGGGACAGTGAACACTGAAGCTTTCTTT
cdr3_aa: CSSGTVNTEAFF

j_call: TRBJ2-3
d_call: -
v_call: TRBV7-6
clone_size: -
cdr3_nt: TGTGCCAGCAGCTTAGGGTCGGGCGGATCGGGAGATACGCAGTATTTT
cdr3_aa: CASSLGSGGSGDTQYF

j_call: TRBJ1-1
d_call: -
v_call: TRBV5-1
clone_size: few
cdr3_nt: TGCGCCAGCAGGGTGGCGACGAACACTGAAGCTTTCTTT
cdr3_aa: CASRVATNTEAFF

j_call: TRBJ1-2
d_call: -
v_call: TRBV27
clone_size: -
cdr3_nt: TGTGCCAGCAGTCCCCAGGTGAAGAACGGGATTAACTATGGCTACACCTTC
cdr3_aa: CASSPQVKNGINYGYTF

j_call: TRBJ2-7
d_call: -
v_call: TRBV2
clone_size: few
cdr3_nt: TGTGCCAGCAGCGACTCTAAAGAGCAGTACTTC
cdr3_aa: CASSDSKEQYF

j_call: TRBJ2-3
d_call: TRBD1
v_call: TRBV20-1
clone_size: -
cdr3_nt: TGCAGTGCTAGAGCGGACAGGGCGAATACGCAGTATTTT
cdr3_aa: CSARADRANTQYF

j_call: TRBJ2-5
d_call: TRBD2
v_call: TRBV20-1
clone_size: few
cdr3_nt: TGCAGTGCTATTATAGCGGGAGGGAGTTTGGAGACCCAGTACTTC
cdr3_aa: CSAIIAGGSLETQYF

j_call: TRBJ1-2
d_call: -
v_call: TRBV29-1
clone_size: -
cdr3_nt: TGCAGCGTTGCTTTCAACAGCTACTATGGCTACACCTTC
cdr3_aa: CSVAFNSYYGYTF

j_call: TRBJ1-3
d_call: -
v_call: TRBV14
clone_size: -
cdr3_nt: TGTGCCAGCAGCCAAGAATTAACGGCAGCCCACTCCTCTGGAAACACCATATATTTT
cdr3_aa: CASSQELTAAHSSGNTIYF

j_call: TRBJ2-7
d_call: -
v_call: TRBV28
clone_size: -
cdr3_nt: TGTGCCAGCAGTTTTCCCTCGGGCTCCGAGCAGTACTTC
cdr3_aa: CASSFPSGSEQYF

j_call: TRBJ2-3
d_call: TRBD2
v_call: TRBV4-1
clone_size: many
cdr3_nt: TGCGCCGCGCGGCGGGAGGGGACGGATACGCAGTATTTT
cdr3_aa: CAARREGTDTQYF

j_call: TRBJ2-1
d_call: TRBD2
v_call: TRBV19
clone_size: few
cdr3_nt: TGTGCCAGTAGTCCCGGGACTAGCGGGAGATATGAGCAGTTCTTC
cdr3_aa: CASSPGTSGRYEQFF

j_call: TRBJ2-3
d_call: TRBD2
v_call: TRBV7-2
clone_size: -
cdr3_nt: TGTGCCAGCAGCTTCACGGCTAGCGGGAGGGGGGATACGCAGTATTTT
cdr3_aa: CASSFTASGRGDTQYF

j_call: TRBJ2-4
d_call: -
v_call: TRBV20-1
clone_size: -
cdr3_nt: TGCAGTGCTAGAAAGGGAGGTCTAGCCAAAAACATTCAGTACTTC
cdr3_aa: CSARKGGLAKNIQYF

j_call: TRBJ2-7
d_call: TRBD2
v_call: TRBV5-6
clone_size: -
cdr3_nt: TGTGCCAGCAGTCTCCTAGCGGGAAATGCGTACGAGCAGTACTTC
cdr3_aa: CASSLLAGNAYEQYF